This T cell receptor (beta chain) was recorded in a study of T cell repertoires in cytomegalovirus infection. The overall study: Public TCR beta signatures were indicative of both CMV infection and a matching HLA type.

This CDR3 comprises 14 residues. V trimming: 7 bases; J trimming: 6 bases; junction bases outside the gene matches: 11. The germline CDR1 and CDR2 sequences are SNHLY and FYNNEI. General study points: Clonotype analysis showed dominance of the ex vivo response by HLA-C-restricted CMV-specific TCR beta clonotypes. Cumulative frequency (of public TCR beta family members) identified carriers of CMV plus the relevant HLA.

With regard to this clonotype: Its antigen is undetermined.

One entry per CDR3 protein, called by TCRdb with MiXCR from the reads. The sample holds 300,000 to 450,000 distinct CDR3 sequences, over 15% seen once. This clonotype originated in a human donor in good health (CMV status not recorded). Some clones in this sample may be carry-over from other donors' samples. Input material: PBMCs. The V and J genes are TRBV2 and TRBJ2-7; 8 bases match TRBD1. In nucleotides, the CDR3 is TGTGCCAGCAACACGGACAGGGCTGGAGGCGAGCAGTACTTC. This codes for CASNTDRAGGEQYF.